Below are 24 T cell receptor beta chains sequenced from a single sample in a study of cytomegalovirus exposure and HLA in healthy donors. Researchers ran the PCR with 60 Vbeta and 13 Jbeta primers. Clones were read by immunoSEQ multiplex PCR, and TCRdb kept only the in-frame ones, dropping some. The sample has under 200,000 clones; roughly 72% are singletons. Sequenced material: PBMCs. These receptors were collected from a woman in her 30s in good health and CMV-seropositive.

This clone has more than one count but fewer than ten. V usage is TRBV27 and J usage is TRBJ2-7; 10 bases fit TRBD1. CDR3 size: 15 residues. The V segment lost 3 bases and the J segment 6 bases; nucleotides outside the gene matches: 8. Germline CDR1 reads MNHEY; CDR2 reads SMNVEV (reference sequence). CDR3 sequence reads: CASSLWDRGMSEQYF. In DNA form, the CDR3 reads TGTGCCAGCAGTTTGTGGGACAGGGGCATGAGCGAGCAGTACTTC.

The chain couples TRBV11-3 to TRBJ1-1, with D unclear. CDR1 and CDR2 (germline): SGHNT, YENEEA. Trimming pared 4 bases from V and 1 base from J, leaving 13 bases between. This CDR3 has 15 residues. The CDR3: CASSSPSNGNTEAFF. CDR3 nucleotides: TGTGCCAGCAGCTCCCCCTCGAACGGGAACACTGAAGCTTTCTTT.

This clone has just one count. The chain carries TRBV4-1 and TRBJ2-3, with 12 nucleotides matching TRBD2. V was clipped by 0 bases and J by 4 bases; unmatched bases: 2. The germline CDR1 and CDR2 sequences are MGHRA and YSYEKL. The CDR3 spans 16 residues. This chain's CDR3 is CASSQELAGGSDTQYF. The CDR3 nucleotides read TGCGCCAGCAGCCAAGAACTAGCGGGGGGTTCAGATACGCAGTATTTT.

The chain employs TRBV19 and TRBJ2-7; perhaps TRBD1 as D (6 bases). The V and J ends lost 5 bases and 2 bases respectively, with 10 bases between them. The germline gives CDR1 LNHDA, CDR2 SQIVND (reference sequence). This CDR3 comprises 13 residues. CDR3 nucleotides: TGTGCCAGTAGTTCGGGACAAACCTACGAGCAGTACTTC. Its translation is CASSSGQTYEQYF.

This sequence joins TRBV7-2 and TRBJ2-7; 11 nucleotides agree with TRBD2. In germline, CDR1 is SGHTA, CDR2 FQGNSA. This CDR3 comprises 13 residues. J was trimmed by 12 bases and V by 5 bases; bases with no gene match: 9. The CDR3 loop is CASSVQLAGAPYF. The CDR3 DNA follows: TGTGCCAGCAGCGTACAACTAGCGGGAGCCCCGTACTTC.

In its sample, this clone was seen a few times. V and J are TRBV5-1 and TRBJ2-2; D ambiguous. In germline, CDR1 is SGHRS, CDR2 YFSETQ. V lost 0 bases and J lost 1, with 10 bases in between. CDR3 length: 16 amino acids. The CDR3 region is CASSLAGARNTGELFF. Written as DNA, the CDR3 is TGCGCCAGCAGCTTGGCTGGAGCGAGGAACACCGGGGAGCTGTTTTTT.

The genes are TRBV7-8 and TRBJ1-2; 8 bases match TRBD1. Germline CDR1 SGHVS, CDR2 FQNEAQ. Trimming took 0 bases from V and 7 from J; bases not matched to a gene: 4. This CDR3 has 14 amino acids. The CDR3 region has the DNA TGTGCCAGCAGCTTAGCCGGACAGGGATTTGGCTACACCTTC. Protein: CASSLAGQGFGYTF.

The chain has TRBV4-1 and TRBJ2-1; 13 nucleotides align to TRBD2. CDR3 length: 15 amino acids. V lost 3 bases and J lost 6; bases outside the gene matches: 2. CDR1 and CDR2 (germline): MGHRA, YSYEKL. DNA of the CDR3: TGCGCCAGCAGCCAGGGGACTAGCGGGATCAATGAGCAGTTCTTC. Encoded protein: CASSQGTSGINEQFF.

This clone is a singleton in its sample. This rearrangement joins TRBV7-2 to TRBJ1-2, with D possibly TRBD1 on 6 matching bases. This CDR3 comprises 16 residues. The germline V gene has CDR1 SGHTA and CDR2 FQGNSA. The germline V and J ends were trimmed by 5 bases and 5 bases, with 21 bases remaining between them. The CDR3 reads CASSQGTPVGVYGYTF. Written as DNA, the CDR3 is TGTGCCAGCAGCCAAGGGACACCAGTTGGGGTTTATGGCTACACCTTC.

The V and J genes are TRBV30 and TRBJ2-7; D is possibly TRBD2 (6 bases). The CDR3 is made up of 15 amino acids. Trimming cost V 2 bases and J 6 bases, with 20 bases left between them. Germline V gene lookup returns CDR1 GTSNPN and CDR2 SVGIG (reference sequence). The DNA of the CDR3 is TGTGCCTGGAGTCCGGAACTAGCCCTCCACAGCGAGCAGTACTTC. This sequence encodes CAWSPELALHSEQYF.

The chain joins TRBV13 to TRBJ2-5; the D gene is possibly TRBD2 (5 bases). The CDR3 is made up of 12 amino acids. V lost 1 base to trimming and J lost 9 bases, with 9 bases between them. Germline V gene data show CDR1 as PRHDT and CDR2 as FYEKMQ (reference sequence). CDR3 loop: CASSLVLEAQYF. As DNA, the CDR3 is TGTGCCAGCAGCTTAGTTTTGGAGGCCCAGTACTTC.

The V and J genes are TRBV7-2 and TRBJ1-6; D remains unclear. Germline lookup yields CDR1 SGHTA and CDR2 FQGNSA. This CDR3 contains 12 residues. V lost 3 bases and J 5 bases, leaving 2 bases between the germline ends. CDR3 in amino acids: CASSFNNSPLHF. The DNA for the CDR3 is TGTGCCAGCAGCTTTAATAATTCACCCCTCCACTTT.

The rearrangement links TRBV5-1 to TRBJ1-1; TRBD1 agrees at 7 bases. There are 13 residues in the CDR3. V gave up 0 bases and J gave up 10 bases; unmatched junction bases: 6. CDR1 SGHRS and CDR2 YFSETQ come from the germline V gene. The DNA of the CDR3 is TGCGCCAGCAGCTTGGGACAGGGAGAGGCAGCTTTCTTT. Translated, it gives CASSLGQGEAAFF.

The sample holds one count of this clone. The V gene is TRBV6-5, the J gene TRBJ1-5, with a possible D match to TRBD1 (6 bases). Germline V gives CDR1 MNHEY, CDR2 SVGAGI. CDR3 length: 15 residues. Trimming left V 2 bases short and J 4 bases short, with 12 bases between. The CDR3 reads CASSYPRDTNQPQHF. The CDR3 DNA reads TGTGCCAGCAGTTACCCTCGGGACACAAATCAGCCCCAGCATTTT.

V and J are TRBV19 and TRBJ2-1; 10 bases agree with TRBD1. The CDR3 loop spans 13 amino acids. The germline CDR1 and CDR2 sequences are LNHDA and SQIVND (reference sequence). V was pared by 4 bases and J by 11 bases, with 5 bases of the junction left unmatched. The CDR3 DNA follows: TGTGCCAGTAGTAAGGACAGGGGGGAGAAGCAGTTCTTC. Protein: CASSKDRGEKQFF.

V and J are TRBV5-4 and TRBJ1-2; 7 bases are shared with TRBD1. V trimming: 4 bases; J trimming: 11 bases; junction bases outside the gene matches: 14. The germline V gene has CDR1 SGHNT and CDR2 YYREEE (reference sequence). CDR3 length equals 14 residues. CDR3 sequence (DNA): TGTGCCAGCAGCCTTAACAGGGGTTGGTTCGAGTACACCTTC. Protein: CASSLNRGWFEYTF.

CDR3 DNA sequence: TGTGCCAGCAGCTTGACACAGGACAATCAGCCCCAGCATTTT. It yields the protein CASSLTQDNQPQHF. The V gene is TRBV7-2, the J gene TRBJ1-5; possible D gene TRBD1, 5 bases. This CDR3 has 14 residues. Trimming took off 3 bases at V and 3 bases at J, with 9 bases between the two ends. Germline values: CDR1 SGHTA, CDR2 FQGNSA.

The rearrangement uses TRBV4-3 and TRBJ1-6, with D maybe TRBD1 (6 bases). There are 16 residues in the CDR3. Germline CDR1 reads LGHNA; CDR2 reads YSLEER. V shed 0 bases and J shed 7 bases, with 13 bases lying between them. CDR3 coding DNA: TGCGCCAGCAGCCAAGAAGGGGGAAGTGGGAATTCACCCCTCCACTTT. Amino acids: CASSQEGGSGNSPLHF.

This rearrangement joins TRBV5-1 to TRBJ2-1; 8 bases line up with TRBD2. The germline CDR1 and CDR2 sequences are SGHRS and YFSETQ. This CDR3 contains 15 residues. The junction had 9 bases not matched to a gene; V was cut back by 2 bases and J by 8 bases. The DNA of the CDR3 is TGCGCCAGCAGCTTAGCGGGAGACCCGGCCCATGAGCAGTTCTTC. This sequence encodes CASSLAGDPAHEQFF.

This clone was counted once. V and J are TRBV27 and TRBJ2-5; the match to TRBD1 covers 9 bases. The germline V gene has CDR1 MNHEY and CDR2 SMNVEV (reference sequence). The CDR3 has 16 residues. V lost 5 bases to trimming and J lost 9 bases; unmatched junction nucleotides: 16. The chain's CDR3 is CASSRSGNRGRGAQYF. CDR3 nucleotide sequence: TGTGCCAGCAGTCGCAGCGGAAACAGGGGGCGAGGGGCCCAGTACTTC.

The chain is built from TRBV11-2 and TRBJ1-2, with TRBD1 as a possible D gene (6 bases). Germline V gene lookup returns CDR1 SGHAT and CDR2 FQNNGV. Trimming took 3 bases from V and 4 from J, leaving 9 bases between them. The CDR3 loop spans 13 amino acids. CDR3 sequence reads: CASSFDRSYGYTF. The CDR3 nucleotides read TGTGCCAGCAGCTTTGACAGGAGCTATGGCTACACCTTC. The whole variable domain, filled in from reference TRBV11-2 and TRBJ1-2, reads EAGVAQSPRYKIIEKRQSVAFWCNPISGHATLYWYQQILGQGPKLLIQFQNNGVVDDSQLPKDRFSAERLKGVDSTLKIQPAKLEDSAVYLCASSFDRSYGYTFGSGTRLTVV.

J is TRBJ2-7 and V is TRBV18; 12 nucleotides line up with TRBD2. The CDR3 consists of 16 residues. V lost 3 bases to trimming and J lost 0 bases; unmatched junction nucleotides: 3. Per the germline V gene, CDR1 is KGHSH and CDR2 is LQKENI. CDR3 bases: TGTGCCAGCTCACCCGAGACTAGCGGGAGCTCCTACGAGCAGTACTTC. Protein sequence: CASSPETSGSSYEQYF.

V and J are TRBV7-8 and TRBJ1-1; D not resolved. From germline, CDR1 is SGHVS and CDR2 FQNEAQ. The V end lost 5 bases, the J end lost 6 bases, and 13 bases lay between the germline ends. There are 13 residues in the CDR3. The CDR3 DNA reads TGTGCCAGCAGCCCCCGTGGGCGCCCTGAAGCTTTCTTT. Its protein product is CASSPRGRPEAFF.

The genes are TRBV21-1 and TRBJ1-2; TRBD1, the D gene given by the table, was not confirmed from the DNA. TRBV21-1 is a listed pseudogene. This CDR3 spans 19 amino acids. The CDR3 DNA reads as TGTGCCAGCAGCAAATCGGGACAGGCGGAGAGGGAGGCTAACTATGGCTACACCTTC. Encoded protein: CASSKSGQAEREANYGYTF.